The clone carrying this T cell receptor (beta chain) was detected only a few times. Germline-derived CDR1 and CDR2 are LGHDT and YNNKEL (reference sequence). The CDR3 consists of 15 residues. V was clipped by 1 base and J by 8 bases; unmatched bases: 7. The data were obtained in a study of blood T cell repertoires in COVID-19. Across the study: The study drew acute and convalescent COVID-19 samples from the United States, Italy and Spain.

The method was immunoSEQ multiplex PCR; TCRdb's version includes in-frame clones alone and lacks a portion of them. Of 200,000 to 250,000 clones listed, around 87% were seen once; the top ten hold 5.5% to 7.5%. The chain recombines TRBV3-1 (or the pseudogene TRBV3-2) with TRBJ1-4; 7 positions match TRBD1. Input material: peripheral blood. The receptor was derived from a woman aged 70 to 79 with active or convalescent COVID-19. The CDR3: CASSQAGTGEEKLFF. DNA for the CDR3: TGTGCCAGCAGCCAAGCTGGTACAGGGGAGGAAAAACTGTTTTTT.